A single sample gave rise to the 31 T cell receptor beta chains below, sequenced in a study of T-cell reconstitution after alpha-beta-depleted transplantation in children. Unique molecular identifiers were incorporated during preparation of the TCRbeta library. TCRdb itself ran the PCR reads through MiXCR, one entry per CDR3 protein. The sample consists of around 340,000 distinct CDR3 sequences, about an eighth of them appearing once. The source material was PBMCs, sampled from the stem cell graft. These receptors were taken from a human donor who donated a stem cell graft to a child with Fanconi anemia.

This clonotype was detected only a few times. CDR3 sequence (DNA): TGCGCCAGCAGCCACGACAGGGGGCGCTTGGATGAGCAGTTCTTC. Its protein product is CASSHDRGRLDEQFF. The J gene is TRBJ2-1, the V gene TRBV4-1, with TRBD1 matching over 10 bases. Looked up from germline, CDR1 is MGHRA and CDR2 is YSYEKL. The CDR3 loop spans 15 amino acids. Trimming removed 3 bases from V and 8 bases from J; junction bases left unmatched: 7.

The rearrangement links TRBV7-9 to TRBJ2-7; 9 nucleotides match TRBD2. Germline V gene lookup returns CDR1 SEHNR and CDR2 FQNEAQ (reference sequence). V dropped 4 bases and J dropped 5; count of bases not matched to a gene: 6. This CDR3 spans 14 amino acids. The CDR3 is CASSSPGLAHEQYF. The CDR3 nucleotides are TGTGCCAGCAGCTCCCCGGGACTAGCCCACGAGCAGTACTTC.

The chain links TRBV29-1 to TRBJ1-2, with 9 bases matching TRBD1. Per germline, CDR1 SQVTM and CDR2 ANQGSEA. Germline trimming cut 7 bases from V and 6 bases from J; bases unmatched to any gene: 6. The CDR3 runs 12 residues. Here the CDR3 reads CSAGGQGDGYTF. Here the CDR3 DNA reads TGCAGCGCCGGGGGACAGGGTGATGGCTACACCTTC.

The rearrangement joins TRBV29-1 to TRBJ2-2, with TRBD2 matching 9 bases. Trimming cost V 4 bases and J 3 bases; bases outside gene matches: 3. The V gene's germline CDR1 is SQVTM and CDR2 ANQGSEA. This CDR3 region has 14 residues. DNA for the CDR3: TGCAGCGTTGGCGGCGGGGGGGACACCGGGGAGCTGTTTTTT. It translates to CSVGGGGDTGELFF.

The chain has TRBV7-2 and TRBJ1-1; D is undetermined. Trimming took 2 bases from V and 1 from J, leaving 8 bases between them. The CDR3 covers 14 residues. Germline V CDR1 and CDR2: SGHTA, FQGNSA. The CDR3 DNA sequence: TGTGCCAGCAGCTTACTGGCAGCGAACACTGAAGCTTTCTTT. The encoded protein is CASSLLAANTEAFF.

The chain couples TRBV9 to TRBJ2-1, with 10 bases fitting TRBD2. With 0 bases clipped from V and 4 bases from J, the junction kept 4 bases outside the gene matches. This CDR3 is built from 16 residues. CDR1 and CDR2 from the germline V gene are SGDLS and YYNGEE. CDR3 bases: TGTGCCAGCAGCGTAGTTAGCGGGGGGTTTTACAATGAGCAGTTCTTC. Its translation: CASSVVSGGFYNEQFF.

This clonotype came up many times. The CDR3 region has the DNA TGTGCCAGCAGCCAATCAGCGGTGACTTACAATGAGCAGTTCTTC. This translates into CASSQSAVTYNEQFF. The chain employs TRBV3-1 and TRBJ2-1, with D tentatively TRBD2 (5 bases). Germline CDR1 is LGHDT and CDR2 is YNNKEL (reference sequence). The CDR3 has 15 residues. Trimming removed 2 bases at V and 4 bases at J, with 12 bases between.

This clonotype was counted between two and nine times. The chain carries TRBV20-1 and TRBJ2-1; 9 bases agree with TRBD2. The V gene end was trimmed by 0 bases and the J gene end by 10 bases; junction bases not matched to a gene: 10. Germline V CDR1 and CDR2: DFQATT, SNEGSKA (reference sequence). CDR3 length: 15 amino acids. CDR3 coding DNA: TGCAGTGCTAGAGATGGGGCTAGCGGGGCCTGGGAGCAGTTCTTC. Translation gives CSARDGASGAWEQFF.

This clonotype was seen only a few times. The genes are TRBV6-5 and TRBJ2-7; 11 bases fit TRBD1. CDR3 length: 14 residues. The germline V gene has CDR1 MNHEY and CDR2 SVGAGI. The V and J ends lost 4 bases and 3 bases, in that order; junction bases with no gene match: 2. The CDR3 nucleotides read TGTGCCAGCAGTTCCGGGACAGGGGGCTACGAGCAGTACTTC. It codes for CASSSGTGGYEQYF.

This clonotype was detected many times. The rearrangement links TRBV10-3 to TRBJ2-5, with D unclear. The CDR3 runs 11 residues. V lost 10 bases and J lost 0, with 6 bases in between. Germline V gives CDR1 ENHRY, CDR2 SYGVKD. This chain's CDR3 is CATRDQETQYF. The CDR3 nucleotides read TGTGCCACCCGGGACCAAGAGACCCAGTACTTC.

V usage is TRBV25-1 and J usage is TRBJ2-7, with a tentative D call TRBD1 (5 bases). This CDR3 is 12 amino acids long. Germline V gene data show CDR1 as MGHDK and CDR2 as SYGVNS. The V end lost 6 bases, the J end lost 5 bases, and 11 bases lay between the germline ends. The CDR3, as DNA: TGTGCCAGCAGCCCCTCGACAGACGAGCAGTACGTC. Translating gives CASSPSTDEQYV.

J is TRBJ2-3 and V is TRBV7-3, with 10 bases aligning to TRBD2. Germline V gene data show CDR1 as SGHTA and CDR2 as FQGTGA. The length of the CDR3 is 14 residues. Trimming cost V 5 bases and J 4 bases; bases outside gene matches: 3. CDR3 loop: CASSKSGGADTQYF. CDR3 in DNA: TGTGCCAGCAGCAAAAGCGGGGGGGCAGATACGCAGTATTTT. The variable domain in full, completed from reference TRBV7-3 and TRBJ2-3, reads GAGVSQTPSNKVTEKGKYVELRCDPISGHTALYWYRQSLGQGPEFLIYFQGTGAADDSGLPNDRFFAVRPEGSVSTLKIQRTERGDSAVYLCASSKSGGADTQYFGPGTRLTVL.

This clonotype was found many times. CDR3 nucleotides: TGTGCCAGCAGTTTACGTCAGGGAAAAGAGACCCAGTACTTC. Protein product: CASSLRQGKETQYF. V is TRBV27 and J is TRBJ2-5, with D possibly matching TRBD1 (5 bases). The CDR3 is 14 amino acids. Per germline, CDR1 MNHEY and CDR2 SMNVEV (reference sequence). The V end lost 2 bases, the J end lost 3 bases, and 10 bases lay between the germline ends.

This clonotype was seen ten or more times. This CDR3 is CASLEDSSRGTEAFF. The CDR3 DNA is TGTGCCAGCCTAGAAGACAGCTCCAGGGGTACTGAAGCTTTCTTT. The chain carries TRBV25-1 and TRBJ1-1; D might be TRBD1 (6 bases). Trimming stripped 8 bases from V and 5 bases from J, with 21 bases between. CDR3 length equals 15 residues. Germline values: CDR1 MGHDK, CDR2 SYGVNS.

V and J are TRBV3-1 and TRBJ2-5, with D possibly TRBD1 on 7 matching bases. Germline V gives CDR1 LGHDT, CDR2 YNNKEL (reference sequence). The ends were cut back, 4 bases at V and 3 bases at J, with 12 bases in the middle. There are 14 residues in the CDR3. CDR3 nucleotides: TGTGCCAGCAGCCTGGGACAGCGGGAAGAGACCCAGTACTTC. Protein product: CASSLGQREETQYF.

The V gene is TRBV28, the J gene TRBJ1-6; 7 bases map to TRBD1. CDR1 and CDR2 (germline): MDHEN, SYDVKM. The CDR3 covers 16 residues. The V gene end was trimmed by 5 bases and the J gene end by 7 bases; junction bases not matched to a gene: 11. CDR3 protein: CASSQRDSNFNSPLHF. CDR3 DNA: TGTGCCAGCAGTCAACGGGACAGTAATTTCAATTCACCCCTCCACTTT. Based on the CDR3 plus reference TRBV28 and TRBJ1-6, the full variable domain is DVKVTQSSRYLVKRTGEKVFLECVQDMDHENMFWYRQDPGLGLRLIYFSYDVKMKEKGDIPEGYSVSREKKERFSLILESASTNQTSMYLCASSQRDSNFNSPLHFGNGTRLTVT.

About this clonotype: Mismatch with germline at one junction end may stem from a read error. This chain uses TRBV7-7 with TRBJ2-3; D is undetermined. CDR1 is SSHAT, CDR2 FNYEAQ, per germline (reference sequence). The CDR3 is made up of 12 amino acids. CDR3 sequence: CASSPLSDTQYF. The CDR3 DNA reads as TGTGCTAGCAGCCCCTTGTCGGATACGCAGTATTTT.

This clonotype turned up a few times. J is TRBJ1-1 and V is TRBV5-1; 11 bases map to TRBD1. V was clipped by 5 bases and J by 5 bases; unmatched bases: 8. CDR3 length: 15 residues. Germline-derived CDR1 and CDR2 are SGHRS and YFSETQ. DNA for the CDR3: TGCGCCAGCAGAAGGACCGGGACAGGGGGGACTGAAGCTTTCTTT. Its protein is CASRRTGTGGTEAFF.

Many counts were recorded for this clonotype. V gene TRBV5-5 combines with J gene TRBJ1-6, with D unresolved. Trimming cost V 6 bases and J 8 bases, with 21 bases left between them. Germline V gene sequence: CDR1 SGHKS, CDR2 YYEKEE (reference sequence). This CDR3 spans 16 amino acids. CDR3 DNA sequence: TGTGCCAGCACGAGCGAGTTTGTGGGGATTGATTCACCCCTCCACTTT. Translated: CASTSEFVGIDSPLHF.

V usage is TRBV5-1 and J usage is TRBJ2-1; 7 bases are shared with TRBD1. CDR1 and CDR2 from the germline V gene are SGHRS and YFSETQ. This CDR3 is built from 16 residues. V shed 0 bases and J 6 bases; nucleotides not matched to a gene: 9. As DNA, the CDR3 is TGCGCCAGCAGCTTGGAGACAGGGTCCCCCACCAATGAGCAGTTCTTC. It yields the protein CASSLETGSPTNEQFF.

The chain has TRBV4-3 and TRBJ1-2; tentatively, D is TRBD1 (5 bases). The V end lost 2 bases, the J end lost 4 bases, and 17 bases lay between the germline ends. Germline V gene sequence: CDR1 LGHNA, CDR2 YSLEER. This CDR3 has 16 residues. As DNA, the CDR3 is TGCGCCAGCAGCCAAAACCGGGACCGACTATTCTATGGCTACACCTTC. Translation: CASSQNRDRLFYGYTF.

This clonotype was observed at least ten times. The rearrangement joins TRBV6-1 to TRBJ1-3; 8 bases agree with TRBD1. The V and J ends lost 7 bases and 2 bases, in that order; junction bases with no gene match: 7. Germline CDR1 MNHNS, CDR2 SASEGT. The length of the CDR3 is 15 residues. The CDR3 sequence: CASTPGQATGNTIYF. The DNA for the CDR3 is TGTGCCAGCACCCCGGGACAGGCGACTGGAAACACCATATATTTT.

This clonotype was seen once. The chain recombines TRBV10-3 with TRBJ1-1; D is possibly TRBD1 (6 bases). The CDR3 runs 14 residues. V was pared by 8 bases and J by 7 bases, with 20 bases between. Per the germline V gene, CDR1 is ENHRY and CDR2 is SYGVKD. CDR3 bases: TGTGCCATCGCAAGACAGGCCGGGGGGATTGAAGCTTTCTTT. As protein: CAIARQAGGIEAFF.

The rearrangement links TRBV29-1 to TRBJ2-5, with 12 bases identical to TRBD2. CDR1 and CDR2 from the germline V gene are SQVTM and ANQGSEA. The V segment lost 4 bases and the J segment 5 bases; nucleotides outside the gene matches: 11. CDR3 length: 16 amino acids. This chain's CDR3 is CSVGQLAGGPRETQYF. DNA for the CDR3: TGCAGCGTTGGCCAGCTAGCGGGGGGGCCCCGGGAGACCCAGTACTTC.

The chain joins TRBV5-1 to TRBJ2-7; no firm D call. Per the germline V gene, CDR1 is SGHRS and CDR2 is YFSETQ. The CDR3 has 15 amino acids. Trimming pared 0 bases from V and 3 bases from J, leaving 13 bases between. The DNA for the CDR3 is TGCGCCAGCAGCTTGGCCGGTGGGTTTAACTACGAGCAGTACTTC. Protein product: CASSLAGGFNYEQYF.

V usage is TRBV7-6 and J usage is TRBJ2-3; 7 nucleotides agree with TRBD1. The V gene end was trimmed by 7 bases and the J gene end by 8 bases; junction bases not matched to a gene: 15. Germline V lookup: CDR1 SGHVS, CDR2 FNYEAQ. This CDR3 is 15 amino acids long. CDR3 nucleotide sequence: TGTGCCAGCACGCTAGACAGGGTGGAAGGGCGTACGCAGTATTTT. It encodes CASTLDRVEGRTQYF.

As DNA, the CDR3 is TGTGCCATCAGTGAAGGAGACCGGGACTCCCTAGATACGCAGTATTTT. This translates into CAISEGDRDSLDTQYF. The chain combines TRBV10-3 with TRBJ2-3, with D perhaps matching TRBD2 (6 bases). The CDR3 runs to 16 residues. Germline CDR1 reads ENHRY; CDR2 reads SYGVKD. With 3 bases removed from V and 5 bases from J, the gap between germline ends came to 18 bases.

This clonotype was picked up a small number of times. The CDR3 region is CASSLAGRTIEAFF. Here the CDR3 DNA reads TGTGCCAGCAGTCTGGCGGGCAGAACGATTGAAGCTTTCTTT. V usage is TRBV7-8 and J usage is TRBJ1-1, with D unclear. Germline V gene lookup returns CDR1 SGHVS and CDR2 FQNEAQ. Deletions cut 6 bases from V and 7 bases from J, with 18 bases between. The CDR3 sequence is 14 residues long.

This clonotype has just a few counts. The CDR3 sequence is CASSLGGLPGVLTF. In nucleotides, the CDR3 is TGTGCCAGCAGCTTAGGAGGCCTACCCGGCGTCCTGACTTTC. The gene calls are TRBV11-2 and TRBJ2-6; D is undetermined. V was clipped by 1 base and J by 12 bases, with 13 bases between them. Germline V gene sequence: CDR1 SGHAT, CDR2 FQNNGV. The CDR3 extends over 14 amino acids. Variable domain in full (rest from reference TRBV11-2 and TRBJ2-6): EAGVAQSPRYKIIEKRQSVAFWCNPISGHATLYWYQQILGQGPKLLIQFQNNGVVDDSQLPKDRFSAERLKGVDSTLKIQPAKLEDSAVYLCASSLGGLPGVLTFGAGSRLTVL.

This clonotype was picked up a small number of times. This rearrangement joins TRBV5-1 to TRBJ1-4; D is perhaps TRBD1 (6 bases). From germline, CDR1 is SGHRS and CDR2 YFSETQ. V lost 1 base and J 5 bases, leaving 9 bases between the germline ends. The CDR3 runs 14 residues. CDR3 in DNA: TGCGCCAGCAGCTTGATAGGGGGGAATGAAAAACTGTTTTTT. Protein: CASSLIGGNEKLFF.

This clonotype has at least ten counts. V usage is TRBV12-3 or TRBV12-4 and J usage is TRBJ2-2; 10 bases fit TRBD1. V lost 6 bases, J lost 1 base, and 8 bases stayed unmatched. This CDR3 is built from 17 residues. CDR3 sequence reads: CASSSRGQGLNTGELFF. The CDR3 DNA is TGTGCCAGCAGCTCTCGGGGACAGGGGCTGAACACCGGGGAGCTGTTTTTT.